This TCR beta chain was identified in a study of blood T cell repertoires in COVID-19. V gave up 5 bases and J gave up 6 bases, with 9 bases separating them. Germline V gene sequence: CDR1 SEHNR, CDR2 FQNEAQ (reference sequence). The CDR3 has 12 residues. Assay: immunoSEQ multiplex PCR; the TCRdb copy retains only in-frame clones and omits some. The data contain some 130,000 clones, 75% to 90% of them seen just once; the ten biggest clones take up approximately 2%. The chain uses TRBV7-9 and TRBJ2-3; D gene uncertain. The sequencing input was peripheral blood. The receptor was derived from a man in his 70s with acute or convalescent COVID-19. The chain's CDR3 is CASSPPQDTQYF. Here the CDR3 DNA reads TGTGCCAGCAGCCCCCCTCAGGATACGCAGTATTTT.